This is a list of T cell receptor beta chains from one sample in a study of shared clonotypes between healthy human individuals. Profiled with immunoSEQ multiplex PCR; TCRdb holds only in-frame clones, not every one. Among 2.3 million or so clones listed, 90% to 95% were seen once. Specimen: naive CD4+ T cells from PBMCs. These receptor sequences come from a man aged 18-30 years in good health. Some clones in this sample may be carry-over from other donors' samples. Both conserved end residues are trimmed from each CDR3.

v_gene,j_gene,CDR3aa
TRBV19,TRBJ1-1,ASSIVTPGDPEAF
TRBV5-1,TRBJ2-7,ASSPLSGSYEQY
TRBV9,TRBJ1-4,ASSVDGRQGWNEKLF
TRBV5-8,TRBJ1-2,ASRQGRPANYGYT
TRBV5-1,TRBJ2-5,ASSLNIQETQY
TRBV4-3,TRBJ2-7,ASSQVAGETYEQY
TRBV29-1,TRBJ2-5,SVHRGWEETQY
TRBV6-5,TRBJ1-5,ASSYRDRSNQPQH
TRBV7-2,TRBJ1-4,ASSWYGILSEKLF
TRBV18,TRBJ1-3,ASSTSGVAAGNTIY
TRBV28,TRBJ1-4,ASSRSQGGGEKLF
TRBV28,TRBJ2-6,ASSLSTSGANVLT
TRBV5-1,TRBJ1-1,ASSLEQGRGTEAF
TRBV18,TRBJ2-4,ASSSTGSEIQY
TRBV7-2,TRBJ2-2,ASSLRLAFGELF
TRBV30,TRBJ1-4,AWSVAVNEKLF
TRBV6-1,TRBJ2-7,ASSERLAGGPYEQY
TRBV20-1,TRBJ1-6,SATRESPLH
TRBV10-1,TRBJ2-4,ASSDLEGGENIQY
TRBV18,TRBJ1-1,ASSLGGTGNTEAF
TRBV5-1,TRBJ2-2,ASSYWAGNSGELF
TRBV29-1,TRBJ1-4,SVRANEKLF
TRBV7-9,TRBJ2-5,ASSPPPGTQY
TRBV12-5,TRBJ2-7,ASGLVQSGSSYEQY
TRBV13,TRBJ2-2,ASSFWDRRSGELF
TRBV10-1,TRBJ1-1,ASRESRYTEAF
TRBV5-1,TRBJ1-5,ASSFGQGPNQPQH
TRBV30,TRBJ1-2,AWSPGAHYGYT
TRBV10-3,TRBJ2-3,AISAGGSSDTQY